This T cell receptor (beta chain) was documented in a study of CD8+CD57+ T cells in acquired aplastic anemia. Findings and caveats of the study: Both patients and controls carried the same twenty-nine CD8+ CDR3 sequences.

Genomic DNA provided the template from which TCR beta VDJ and CDR3 profiles were obtained. TCRdb redid the calling of the reads with MiXCR, one entry per CDR3 protein. This sample yields a few hundred thousand distinct CDR3 sequences, of which around 33% are seen a single time; less than 0.85% belongs to the top ten. This clonotype was observed once. The target antigen is unknown. Whoever was chosen for sequencing had shown CD8+CD57+ cell expansion by flow cytometry. All participating patients were living with severe acquired aplastic anemia. Sampling of blood occurred while the patients had still received no therapy. Sequences were obtained from sorted CD4+, CD8+, or CD8+CD57+ T cells (not recorded which) from PBMCs. This receptor was identified in a human donor with aplastic anemia.

The CDR3 is CASSKNVGQTNTEAFF. CDR3 DNA sequence: TGTGCCAGCAGCAAGAACGTGGGACAGACGAACACTGAAGCTTTCTTT. The chain couples TRBV25-1 to TRBJ1-1; TRBD1 matches 7 bases. Per germline, CDR1 MGHDK and CDR2 SYGVNS. The CDR3 runs to 16 residues. The V and J ends lost 6 bases and 1 base, in that order; junction bases with no gene match: 11.